Each of the 9 T cell receptor beta chains below was sequenced from the same sample in a study of T cell changes during pregnancy in multiple sclerosis. Method: immunoSEQ multiplex PCR; TCRdb's copy keeps in-frame clones and lacks some. Of 40,000 or so clones listed, less than 95% are singletons. The starting material was CD8+ T cells from peripheral blood mononuclear cells, obtained in the first trimester of pregnancy. The receptors stem from a female donor with multiple sclerosis, enrolled in a pregnancy study.

CDR3 region: CASSLFFQGGYHSYEQYF. CDR3 bases: TGCGCCAGCAGCCTCTTCTTTCAGGGGGGCTATCACTCCTACGAGCAGTACTTC. The gene calls are TRBV4-3 and TRBJ2-7; D is perhaps TRBD1 (7 bases). The CDR3 has 18 amino acids. Germline CDR1 LGHNA, CDR2 YSLEER. With 4 bases removed from V and 0 bases from J, the gap between germline ends came to 22 bases.

The rearrangement uses TRBV9 and TRBJ1-1, with D possibly matching TRBD1 (6 bases). The germline V gene has CDR1 SGDLS and CDR2 YYNGEE. V dropped 0 bases and J dropped 3 bases, with 9 bases sitting between them. CDR3 length: 14 amino acids. CDR3 sequence (DNA): TGTGCCAGCAGCGTAGTCGGACAGTACACTGAAGCTTTCTTT. This sequence encodes CASSVVGQYTEAFF. Full variable domain (remainder filled in from reference TRBV9 and TRBJ1-1): DSGVTQTPKHLITATGQRVTLRCSPRSGDLSVYWYQQSLDQGLQFLIQYYNGEERAKGNILERFSAQQFPDLHSELNLSSLELGDSALYFCASSVVGQYTEAFFGQGTRLTVV.

The chain couples TRBV7-3 to TRBJ2-2; D is possibly TRBD2 (6 bases). CDR3 length: 13 residues. Trimming cost V 11 bases and J 4 bases, with 14 bases left between them. CDR1 SGHTA and CDR2 FQGTGA come from the germline V gene. This chain's CDR3 is CAVPGGVTGELFF. DNA for the CDR3: TGTGCCGTCCCCGGCGGGGTCACCGGGGAGCTGTTTTTT. Supplemented by reference TRBV7-3 and TRBJ2-2, the full variable domain reads GAGVSQTPSNKVTEKGKYVELRCDPISGHTALYWYRQSLGQGPEFLIYFQGTGAADDSGLPNDRFFAVRPEGSVSTLKIQRTERGDSAVYLCAVPGGVTGELFFGEGSRLTVL.

The chain couples TRBV4-1 to TRBJ1-1; no reliable D call. V lost 4 bases to trimming and J lost 1 base, with 7 bases between them. This CDR3 is 13 amino acids long. Germline V gene lookup returns CDR1 MGHRA and CDR2 YSYEKL. In DNA form, the CDR3 reads TGCGCCAGCAGCCGAGAGAGGAACACTGAAGCTTTCTTT. It codes for CASSRERNTEAFF.

The genes are TRBV6-1 and TRBJ2-4; 9 bases map to TRBD1. V was clipped by 3 bases and J by 9 bases; unmatched bases: 9. There are 15 residues in the CDR3. Looked up from germline, CDR1 is MNHNS and CDR2 is SASEGT. In DNA, the CDR3 is TGTGCCAGCAGTGATATACAGGGGGCGGGTCGCATTCAGTACTTC. It yields the protein CASSDIQGAGRIQYF.

The rearrangement joins TRBV7-9 to TRBJ1-1, with D perhaps matching TRBD1 (6 bases). Germline V gives CDR1 SEHNR, CDR2 FQNEAQ (reference sequence). This CDR3 region has 14 residues. V shed 5 bases and J shed 6 bases, with 16 bases lying between them. The CDR3 sequence is CASSLVGASAEAFF. CDR3 DNA: TGTGCCAGCAGCCTCGTGGGGGCGTCTGCTGAAGCTTTCTTT. The entire variable domain, with the rest obtained from reference TRBV7-9 and TRBJ1-1, is as follows: DTGVSQNPRHKITKRGQNVTFRCDPISEHNRLYWYRQTLGQGPEFLTYFQNEAQLEKSRLLSDRFSAERPKGSFSTLEIQRTEQGDSAMYLCASSLVGASAEAFFGQGTRLTVV.

The chain has TRBV19 and TRBJ2-1; no firm D call. Germline V gives CDR1 LNHDA, CDR2 SQIVND (reference sequence). V was clipped by 5 bases and J by 4 bases, with 9 bases between them. This CDR3 is built from 13 residues. CDR3 sequence reads: CASSDTIYNEQFF. For the CDR3, the DNA is TGTGCCAGTAGTGATACAATTTACAATGAGCAGTTCTTC.

The rearrangement joins TRBV21-1 to TRBJ2-2; the D call in the table, TRBD2, was not verified against the DNA. TRBV21-1 is tagged as a pseudogene. The CDR3 has 17 amino acids. CDR3 residues: CAAGGRGETVNTGELFF. CDR3 nucleotide sequence: TGTGCCGCCGGCGGGAGGGGAGAGACAGTTAACACCGGGGAGCTGTTTTTT.

The V and J genes are TRBV15 and TRBJ1-5; D unclear. Germline lookup yields CDR1 LNHNV and CDR2 YYDKDF (reference sequence). With 6 bases removed from V and 0 bases from J, the gap between germline ends came to 12 bases. The CDR3 is made up of 15 amino acids. The CDR3 DNA reads as TGTGCCACCAGGACGACGCGGGGTAGCAATCAGCCCCAGCATTTT. Amino acids: CATRTTRGSNQPQHF. The full variable domain, in which reference TRBV15 and TRBJ1-5 provide the parts outside the CDR3, is DAMVIQNPRYQVTQFGKPVTLSCSQTLNHNVMYWYQQKSSQAPKLLFHYYDKDFNNEADTPDNFQSRRPNTSFCFLDIRSPGLGDTAMYLCATRTTRGSNQPQHFGDGTRLSIL.